This T cell receptor beta chain comes out of a study of blood T cell repertoires in COVID-19. The wider study: Sites in the United States, Italy and Spain provided acute and convalescent COVID-19 samples.

Study processing details: For nucleated cells, counts were estimated from reference gene primer amplification. Sequencing was performed with immunoSEQ multiplex PCR; in TCRdb, only in-frame clones are kept and a portion is missing. The V and J calls and clone size come from that table; D and trimming were worked out from the DNA. This table has fewer than 150,000 clones, about 90% appearing once. There are 16 residues in the CDR3. V lost 4 bases and J 7 bases, leaving 21 bases between the germline ends. Germline CDR1 SGHRS, CDR2 YFSETQ. The chain has TRBV5-1 and TRBJ2-1; no reliable D call. The sample was peripheral blood. This receptor was obtained from a man aged 45-60 years with active or convalescent COVID-19. The CDR3 bases are TGCGCCAGCAGCGAAGACGGGTCTCCAAGAAGGAATGAGCAGTTCTTC. It codes for CASSEDGSPRRNEQFF. Supplemented by reference TRBV5-1 and TRBJ2-1, the full variable domain reads KAGVTQTPRYLIKTRGQQVTLSCSPISGHRSVSWYQQTPGQGLQFLFEYFSETQRNKGNFPGRFSGRQFSNSRSEMNVSTLELGDSALYLCASSEDGSPRRNEQFFGPGTRLTVL.